One sample yielded the 21 T cell receptor beta chains listed below, sequenced in a study of T-cell reconstitution after alpha-beta-depleted transplantation in children (dated by TCRdb to between 2015 and 2016). The treatment or condition label on this specimen signifies: allogeneic hematopoietic cell transplantation with graft depleted of TCRalphabeta T cells and CD19 B cells. Libraries were prepared through PCR. Sequencing was carried out with an Illumina HiSeq 2500. TCR library preparation used molecular barcoding, with unique molecular identifiers applied to normalize quantification of the TCRbeta repertoire. TCRdb reworked the public reads: Q25 trimming with fastp, MiXCR clone assembly, productive beta chains retained. Rows with one shared CDR3 protein collapse into an entry with the most common genes and DNA. A total of approximately 800,000 distinct CDR3 sequences appear in this sample, roughly 15% of them only once. Together, the top ten hold 5% of the sample.

The sequencing used PBMCs, mostly from graft donor cells, collected 360 days after TCRalphabeta/CD19-depleted stem cell transplant. The receptors shown here come from a male patient aged 10 to 17 who had a stem cell transplant for acute lymphoblastic leukemia, so the T cells may come from the graft donor.

This clonotype has at least ten counts. The V and J genes are TRBV11-3 and TRBJ2-1; 14 bases fit TRBD2. The CDR3 loop spans 16 amino acids. Unmatched junction bases numbered 7, after V lost 5 bases and J lost 7 bases. The germline gives CDR1 SGHNT, CDR2 YENEEA. CDR3 bases: TGTGCCAGCAGCCCCTCGACTAGCGGGAGGGGAAATGAGCAGTTCTTC. As protein: CASSPSTSGRGNEQFF.

Only a few counts were recorded for this clonotype. This chain joins TRBV12-3 or TRBV12-4 and TRBJ2-3; 10 bases align to TRBD1. This CDR3 has 12 amino acids. Trimming removed 3 bases from V and 13 bases from J; junction bases left unmatched: 4. This CDR3 reads CASSFVDRGKYF. In nucleotides, the CDR3 is TGTGCCAGCAGTTTCGTGGACAGGGGGAAGTATTTT.

CDR3 nucleotides: TGCAGCGTGAACTCTGGAAACACCATATATTTT. This gives the protein CSVNSGNTIYF. The V call is TRBV29-1, the J call TRBJ1-3, with unresolved D. Trimming cost V 6 bases and J 0 bases, with 3 bases left between them. This CDR3 has 11 residues. Germline lookup yields CDR1 SQVTM and CDR2 ANQGSEA.

In this sample, this clonotype turned up many times. The DNA for the CDR3 is TGTGCCAGCAGCTTAAGACTAGCGGAACGCACAGATACGCAGTATTTT. Translated: CASSLRLAERTDTQYF. The rearrangement uses TRBV5-5 and TRBJ2-3; 9 nucleotides match TRBD2. V trimming: 2 bases; J trimming: 1 base; junction bases outside the gene matches: 5. Germline CDR1 reads SGHKS; CDR2 reads YYEKEE (reference sequence). The CDR3 sequence is 16 residues long.

This sequence joins TRBV12-3 or TRBV12-4 and TRBJ2-1; maybe TRBD2 (6 bases). This CDR3 contains 16 residues. The V and J ends lost 0 bases and 3 bases respectively, with 12 bases between them. The CDR3 here is CASSLAGRVYYNEQFF. CDR3 coding DNA: TGTGCCAGCAGTTTAGCCGGGAGAGTGTACTACAATGAGCAGTTCTTC.

The CDR3 DNA reads as TGTGCCAGCAAGGACAGGGACTCTGGAAACACCATATATTTT. Translated, it gives CASKDRDSGNTIYF. This rearrangement joins TRBV2 to TRBJ1-3; 8 bases agree with TRBD1. In germline, CDR1 is SNHLY, CDR2 FYNNEI. The CDR3 is 14 residues long. The junction had 2 bases not matched to a gene; V was cut back by 7 bases and J by 0 bases.

J is TRBJ2-4 and V is TRBV4-1; D is undetermined. The V gene lost 0 bases and the J gene lost 1 base, with 16 bases spanning the gap. CDR1 and CDR2 (germline): MGHRA, YSYEKL. This CDR3 is 18 amino acids long. The chain's CDR3 is CASSQDSFSPTAKNIQYF. CDR3 DNA: TGCGCCAGCAGCCAAGATAGTTTTAGCCCAACCGCCAAAAACATTCAGTACTTC.

There are a few counts of this clonotype. This rearrangement joins TRBV15 to TRBJ2-7; TRBD2 is a possible D gene (5 bases). Per germline, CDR1 LNHNV and CDR2 YYDKDF (reference sequence). V was clipped by 0 bases and J by 2 bases, with 11 bases between them. The CDR3 consists of 15 residues. CDR3 DNA sequence: TGTGCCACCAGCAGAGACCTGGACTTACCCTACGAGCAGTACTTC. Translation: CATSRDLDLPYEQYF.

The J gene is TRBJ2-7, the V gene TRBV5-1, with D unresolved. The CDR3 contains 12 residues. Trimming cost V 4 bases and J 5 bases, with 10 bases left between them. Germline CDR1 is SGHRS and CDR2 is YFSETQ. CDR3 residues: CASSPPTDEQYF. CDR3 coding DNA: TGCGCCAGCAGCCCACCTACCGACGAGCAGTACTTC.

This rearrangement joins TRBV4-1 to TRBJ2-5; D gene unclear. The V gene's germline CDR1 is MGHRA and CDR2 YSYEKL. The CDR3 runs to 13 residues. V lost 3 bases and J 3 bases, leaving 8 bases between the germline ends. CDR3 nucleotides: TGCGCCAGCAGCCAGCGCATAGAAGAGACCCAGTACTTC. Amino acids: CASSQRIEETQYF.

CDR3: CASSFQPAGGPGEQYF. The CDR3 DNA sequence: TGTGCCAGCAGCTTTCAACCAGCGGGAGGGCCAGGGGAGCAGTACTTC. The J gene is TRBJ2-7, the V gene TRBV7-3; 10 bases agree with TRBD2. Germline assignment: CDR1 SGHTA and CDR2 FQGTGA. V was pared by 3 bases and J by 7 bases, with 12 bases of the junction left unmatched. CDR3 size: 16 residues. Full variable domain (rest looked up from reference TRBV7-3 and TRBJ2-7): GAGVSQTPSNKVTEKGKYVELRCDPISGHTALYWYRQSLGQGPEFLIYFQGTGAADDSGLPNDRFFAVRPEGSVSTLKIQRTERGDSAVYLCASSFQPAGGPGEQYFGPGTRLTVT.

The V gene is TRBV5-1, the J gene TRBJ1-4; 9 bases map to TRBD1. The V segment lost 4 bases and the J segment 5 bases; nucleotides outside the gene matches: 9. The CDR3 length is 16 residues. Per the germline V gene, CDR1 is SGHRS and CDR2 is YFSETQ. CDR3 sequence reads: CASSPGRTGENEKLFF. CDR3 in DNA: TGCGCCAGCAGCCCTGGTCGGACAGGGGAGAATGAAAAACTGTTTTTT. The full variable domain, in which reference TRBV5-1 and TRBJ1-4 provide the parts outside the CDR3, is KAGVTQTPRYLIKTRGQQVTLSCSPISGHRSVSWYQQTPGQGLQFLFEYFSETQRNKGNFPGRFSGRQFSNSRSEMNVSTLELGDSALYLCASSPGRTGENEKLFFGSGTQLSVL.

V gene TRBV3-1 combines with J gene TRBJ2-4; perhaps D is TRBD1 or TRBD2 (5 bases each). Trimming stripped 8 bases from V and 3 bases from J, with 23 bases between. CDR3 length equals 17 residues. Germline loops: CDR1 LGHDT, CDR2 YNNKEL (reference sequence). DNA of the CDR3: TGTGCCAGCTGTTTTGGGGACCAGGGTCGGGTCAAAAACATTCAGTACTTC. Its translation: CASCFGDQGRVKNIQYF.

The CDR3 DNA reads TGCAGTGCGCGGGAGGCCCTCACAGATACGCAGTATTTT. Translating it yields CSAREALTDTQYF. The chain is built from TRBV20-1 and TRBJ2-3; 8 positions agree with TRBD2. Looked up from germline, CDR1 is DFQATT and CDR2 is SNEGSKA (reference sequence). V lost 6 bases to trimming and J lost 2 bases; unmatched junction nucleotides: 4. This CDR3 region has 13 residues.

A few counts support this clonotype. V gene TRBV7-8 combines with J gene TRBJ2-5; TRBD2 aligns across 9 bases. The J segment lost 8 bases and the V segment lost 4 bases, leaving 11 bases of the junction unmatched. Looked up from germline, CDR1 is SGHVS and CDR2 is FQNEAQ. The CDR3 has 15 amino acids. CDR3 nucleotide sequence: TGTGCCAGCAGCTCGTCGGGACTAGCTGCGGTTACCCAGTACTTC. Protein: CASSSSGLAAVTQYF.

The table lists this clonotype with a few counts. The gene calls are TRBV20-1 and TRBJ2-1, with 11 bases lining up with TRBD2. V trimming: 0 bases; J trimming: 6 bases; junction bases outside the gene matches: 4. CDR1 is DFQATT, CDR2 SNEGSKA, per germline (reference sequence). The CDR3 consists of 15 residues. In DNA, the CDR3 is TGCAGTGCTAGAGATATACTAGCGGGAGCCAATGAGCAGTTCTTC. It translates to CSARDILAGANEQFF.

CDR3 sequence: CASSNSLSSYNEQFF. In DNA, the CDR3 is TGTGCCAGCAGCAATAGCCTGAGCTCCTACAATGAGCAGTTCTTC. The rearrangement joins TRBV7-3 to TRBJ2-1; D is unclear. V gave up 5 bases and J gave up 0 bases, with 11 bases separating them. The germline V gene encodes CDR1 SGHTA and CDR2 FQGTGA. The CDR3 contains 15 residues. The variable domain in full, with the rest retrieved from reference TRBV7-3 and TRBJ2-1, is GAGVSQTPSNKVTEKGKYVELRCDPISGHTALYWYRQSLGQGPEFLIYFQGTGAADDSGLPNDRFFAVRPEGSVSTLKIQRTERGDSAVYLCASSNSLSSYNEQFFGPGTRLTVL.

The chain recombines TRBV12-3 or TRBV12-4 with TRBJ1-4; no firm D call. Trimming removed 8 bases at V and 2 bases at J, with 12 bases between. The CDR3 is made up of 14 amino acids. The DNA of the CDR3 is TGTGCCAGCGGACCGGGGATGACTAATGAAAAACTGTTTTTT. Amino acid sequence: CASGPGMTNEKLFF.

This clonotype came up a few times. V gene TRBV6-5 combines with J gene TRBJ1-1; D possibly corresponds to TRBD1 (5 bases). V was shortened by 0 bases and J by 1 base, with 9 bases between the two germline ends. The CDR3 length is 15 residues. Germline loops: CDR1 MNHEY, CDR2 SVGAGI. This CDR3 reads CASSYSGTQNTEAFF. The CDR3 nucleotides read TGTGCCAGCAGTTACTCAGGGACCCAGAACACTGAAGCTTTCTTT.

The CDR3 here is CASSQEKYYEQYF. In DNA form, the CDR3 reads TGCGCCAGCAGCCAAGAGAAATACTACGAGCAGTACTTC. The rearrangement uses TRBV4-1 and TRBJ2-7; D is unclear. V shed 0 bases and J shed 3 bases, with 6 bases lying between them. Germline CDR1 and CDR2: MGHRA and YSYEKL. The CDR3 has 13 amino acids.

This clonotype has more than one count but fewer than ten. V usage is TRBV29-1 and J usage is TRBJ1-3, with D possibly being TRBD1 (5 bases). Germline CDR1 reads SQVTM; CDR2 reads ANQGSEA. The CDR3 spans 12 residues. Trimming cost V 4 bases and J 4 bases, with 8 bases left between them. The CDR3 loop is CSVGTRGNTIYF. The CDR3 region has the DNA TGCAGCGTTGGGACACGAGGAAACACCATATATTTT. Based on the CDR3 plus reference TRBV29-1 and TRBJ1-3, the full variable domain is SAVISQKPSRDICQRGTSLTIQCQVDSQVTMMFWYRQQPGQSLTLIATANQGSEATYESGFVIDKFPISRPNLTFSTLTVSNMSPEDSSIYLCSVGTRGNTIYFGEGSWLTVV.